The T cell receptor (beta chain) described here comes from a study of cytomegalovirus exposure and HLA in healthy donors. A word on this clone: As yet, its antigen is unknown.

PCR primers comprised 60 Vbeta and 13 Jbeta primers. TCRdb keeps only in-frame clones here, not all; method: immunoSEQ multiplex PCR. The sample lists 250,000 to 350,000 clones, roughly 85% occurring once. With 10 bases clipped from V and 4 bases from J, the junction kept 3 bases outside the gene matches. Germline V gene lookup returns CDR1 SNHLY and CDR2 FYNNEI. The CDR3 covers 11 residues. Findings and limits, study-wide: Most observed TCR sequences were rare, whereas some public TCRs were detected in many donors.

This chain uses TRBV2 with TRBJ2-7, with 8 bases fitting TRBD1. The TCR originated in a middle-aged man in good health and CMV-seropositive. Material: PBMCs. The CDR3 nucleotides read TGTGCCACCCACAGGGGGTACGAGCAGTACTTC. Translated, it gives CATHRGYEQYF.